This T cell receptor beta chain was captured in a study of blood T cell repertoires in COVID-19. Study details: Acute and convalescent COVID-19 specimens originated in the United States, Italy and Spain. PBMCs, B-cell-depleted T cells, or T cells provided the cDNA or gDNA that made up the material.

The CDR3 length is 16 residues. Source study methods: Nucleated cell number was recorded as an estimate derived from reference gene primer amplification. Clones were sequenced by immunoSEQ multiplex PCR, and TCRdb holds only the in-frame ones, with some missing. V and J calls and clone size are copied from that table; D and trimming were computed from the DNA. The sample lists approximately 190,000 clones, 80% occurring once. The chain joins TRBV21-1 to TRBJ1-5. TRBV21-1 counts as a pseudogene. The receptor comes from a man in his 60s with acute or convalescent COVID-19. Sequences were obtained from peripheral blood. CDR3 in DNA: TGTGCCAGCAGCAAAGAGGAGCAGGGGAGGGGGGAGCCCCAGCATTTT. Its translation: CASSKEEQGRGEPQHF.